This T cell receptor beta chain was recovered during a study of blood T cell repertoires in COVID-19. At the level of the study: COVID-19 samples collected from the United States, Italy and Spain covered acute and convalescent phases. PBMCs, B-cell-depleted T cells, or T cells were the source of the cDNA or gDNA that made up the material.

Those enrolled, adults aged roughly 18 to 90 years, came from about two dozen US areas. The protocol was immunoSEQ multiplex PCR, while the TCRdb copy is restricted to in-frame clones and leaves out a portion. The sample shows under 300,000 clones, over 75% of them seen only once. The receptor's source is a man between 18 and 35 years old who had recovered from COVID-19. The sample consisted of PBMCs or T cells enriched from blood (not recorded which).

CDR3 coding DNA: TGTGCCAGCAGCTTTAGCCCAGGGGCTAATACCCGAGAGACCCAGTACTTC. This translates into CASSFSPGANTRETQYF. The chain uses TRBV9 and TRBJ2-5, with D possibly TRBD1 on 6 matching bases. Germline values: CDR1 SGDLS, CDR2 YYNGEE. V was shortened by 4 bases and J by 4 bases, with 23 bases between the two germline ends. This CDR3 has 17 residues.